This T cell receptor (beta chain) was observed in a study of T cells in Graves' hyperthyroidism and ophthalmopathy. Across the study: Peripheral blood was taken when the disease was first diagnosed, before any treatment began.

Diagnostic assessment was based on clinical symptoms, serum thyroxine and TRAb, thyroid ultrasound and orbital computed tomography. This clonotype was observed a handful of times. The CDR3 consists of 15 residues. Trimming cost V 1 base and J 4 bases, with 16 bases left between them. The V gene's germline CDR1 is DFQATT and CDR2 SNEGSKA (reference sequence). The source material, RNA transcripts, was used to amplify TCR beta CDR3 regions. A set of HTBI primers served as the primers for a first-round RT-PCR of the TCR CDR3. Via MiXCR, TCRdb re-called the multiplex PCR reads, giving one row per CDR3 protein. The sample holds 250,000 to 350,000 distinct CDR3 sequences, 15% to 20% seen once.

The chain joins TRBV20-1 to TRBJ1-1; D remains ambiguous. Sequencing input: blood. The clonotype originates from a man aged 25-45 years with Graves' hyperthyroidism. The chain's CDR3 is CSARGSRGPSTEAFF. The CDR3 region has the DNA TGCAGTGCTAGAGGTTCCCGAGGGCCTAGCACTGAAGCTTTCTTT.